This TCR beta chain was identified during a study of T cell repertoires in cytomegalovirus infection (dated 2019 in TCRdb). About the investigation overall: Alongside well-studied HLA-B-restricted epitopes, the peptide stimulations were aimed at recently identified HLA-C-restricted CMV epitopes, whose presentation resists viral immunomodulation. Donor HLA type was relevant to the analysis, because carriage of CMV infection together with the matching HLA type was indicated by public TCR beta signatures. The study at large found these results: The ex vivo response was dominated by HLA-C-restricted CMV-specific TCR beta clonotypes, which also provided the single most frequent clonotype in two of eight donors. Cumulative frequency of public TCR beta family members discriminated carriers of CMV infection plus the relevant HLA type in this cohort and an independent approximately 350-donor cohort.

V is pared back by 6 bases and J by 5 bases, with 14 bases lying between the germline termini. CDR3 length: 13 amino acids, cysteine to phenylalanine. Only the CDR3 DNA is retained, 39 bases long and in frame from the first base. This clonotype has only a few counts. Its antigen remains unidentified. Base qualities were left out, and no much larger clone turns up one base away. The listed sequencing device is Illumina HiSeq 1500. The public sequencing data were trimmed at Q25 with fastp and processed into clonotypes with MiXCR by TCRdb, which kept only in-frame beta chains. Each record represents a unique CDR3 protein, reported with the most common genes and DNA among its rows. Here the sample has 700,000 to 850,000 distinct CDR3 sequences; approximately 29% occur a single time. The top ten constitute 12% of the sample. This specimen's treatment or condition label, per the study, means: in vitro stimulation with specific CMV peptide epitopes to enrich CMV-specific T cells.

This receptor was identified in a human donor in good health (CMV status not recorded). Some clones in this sample may be carry-over from other donors' samples. The chain is encoded by TRBV12-3 or TRBV12-4 joined to TRBJ2-7, with the D segment identity uncertain. Here the sequenced sample was cultured CD8+ T cells from PBMCs, taken from culture after CMV antigen stimulation. The nucleotide sequence is TGTGCCAGCAGCCCGCCCCTTGGGGACGAGCAGTACTTC. Translation gives CASSPPLGDEQYF.